A single sample gave rise to the 13 T cell receptor beta chains below, sequenced in a study of chemoradiotherapy in HPV16-positive cancers. Using immunoSEQ multiplex PCR, the repertoire was profiled, and TCRdb retains in-frame clones only, with some absent. The repertoire holds tens of thousands of clones, with around nine tenths as singletons. The specimen comprised blood, sampled from a patient who underwent chemoradiotherapy. These receptors all come from a human donor with HPV-associated anogenital cancer.

The chain couples TRBV2 to TRBJ2-7; D call uncertain. V lost 1 base and J lost 5, with 12 bases in between. Germline assignment: CDR1 SNHLY and CDR2 FYNNEI. CDR3 length equals 14 residues. The CDR3 coding sequence is TGTGCCAGCAGTGAAGGGGCAGGACGAAACGAGCAGTACTTC. It codes for CASSEGAGRNEQYF.

V is TRBV7-9 and J is TRBJ1-1; D unclear. Looked up from germline, CDR1 is SEHNR and CDR2 is FQNEAQ (reference sequence). This CDR3 region has 13 residues. Trimming left V 6 bases short and J 1 base short, with 9 bases between. The CDR3 sequence is CASRLDPNTEAFF. In DNA, the CDR3 is TGTGCCAGCAGACTGGACCCGAACACTGAAGCTTTCTTT. Full variable domain (remainder filled in from reference TRBV7-9 and TRBJ1-1): DTGVSQNPRHKITKRGQNVTFRCDPISEHNRLYWYRQTLGQGPEFLTYFQNEAQLEKSRLLSDRFSAERPKGSFSTLEIQRTEQGDSAMYLCASRLDPNTEAFFGQGTRLTVV.

The chain couples TRBV6-5 to TRBJ2-5; D might be TRBD2 (6 bases). CDR1 MNHEY and CDR2 SVGAGI come from the germline V gene. The CDR3 has 15 residues. The V end lost 2 bases, the J end lost 5 bases, and 15 bases lay between the germline ends. CDR3 loop: CASSYGAGPRETQYF. CDR3 nucleotide sequence: TGTGCCAGCAGTTACGGAGCGGGCCCCCGGGAGACCCAGTACTTC.

The chain joins TRBV18 to TRBJ1-1, with D uncertain. The CDR3 contains 12 residues. V was trimmed by 2 bases and J by 7 bases, leaving 8 bases between them. Per the germline V gene, CDR1 is KGHSH and CDR2 is LQKENI. CDR3: CASSPGPVEAFF. CDR3 coding DNA: TGTGCCAGCTCACCAGGGCCCGTTGAAGCTTTCTTT.

This clone was observed a single time. V is TRBV5-1 and J is TRBJ2-1; D is perhaps TRBD2 (5 bases). Trimming cost V 0 bases and J 6 bases, with 10 bases left between them. CDR1 SGHRS and CDR2 YFSETQ come from the germline V gene. This CDR3 contains 14 residues. This CDR3 is CASSLGRGSNEQFF. The DNA of the CDR3 is TGCGCCAGCAGCTTGGGTCGAGGGTCCAATGAGCAGTTCTTC.

The chain employs TRBV19 and TRBJ1-2; 9 bases are shared with TRBD1. The V and J ends lost 4 bases and 7 bases, in that order; junction bases with no gene match: 13. The germline CDR1 and CDR2 sequences are LNHDA and SQIVND (reference sequence). The CDR3 contains 16 residues. CDR3 nucleotides: TGTGCCAGTAGTACAAAAACCCGGGACAGGGACGGTGGCTACACCTTC. It specifies CASSTKTRDRDGGYTF.

This chain uses TRBV6-1 with TRBJ1-6; tentatively, D is TRBD1 (6 bases). CDR1 is MNHNS, CDR2 SASEGT, per germline. Trimming shortened V by 4 bases and J by 5 bases, and 15 bases separated the two germline ends. The CDR3 runs 16 residues. CDR3: CASSVPIKGDNSPLHF. The CDR3 DNA is TGTGCCAGCAGTGTCCCGATAAAGGGGGATAATTCACCCCTCCACTTT.

V is TRBV7-9 and J is TRBJ1-2, with 9 positions matching TRBD1. Germline assignment: CDR1 SEHNR and CDR2 FQNEAQ (reference sequence). The CDR3 covers 15 residues. The junction had 10 bases not matched to a gene; V was cut back by 4 bases and J by 7 bases. CDR3 coding DNA: TGTGCCAGCAGCTCGGACACAACAGGGGGCGGTGGCTACACCTTC. Protein product: CASSSDTTGGGGYTF.

This chain connects TRBV9 to TRBJ2-1; TRBD2 aligns across 16 bases. The V gene end was trimmed by 4 bases and the J gene end by 7 bases; junction bases not matched to a gene: 5. CDR3 length: 16 amino acids. Germline V gene data show CDR1 as SGDLS and CDR2 as YYNGEE. The CDR3 nucleotides are TGTGCCAGCAGCCCCGGGACTAGCGGGAGGGGGAATGAGCAGTTCTTC. Translating gives CASSPGTSGRGNEQFF. The whole variable domain, filled in from reference TRBV9 and TRBJ2-1, reads DSGVTQTPKHLITATGQRVTLRCSPRSGDLSVYWYQQSLDQGLQFLIQYYNGEERAKGNILERFSAQQFPDLHSELNLSSLELGDSALYFCASSPGTSGRGNEQFFGPGTRLTVL.

The V call is TRBV6-6, the J call TRBJ1-2; 9 bases match TRBD1. The length of the CDR3 is 12 residues. With 5 bases clipped from V and 7 bases from J, the junction kept 2 bases outside the gene matches. The germline CDR1 and CDR2 sequences are MNHNY and SVGAGI (reference sequence). CDR3 sequence (DNA): TGTGCCAGCAGTAGGACAGGGGTTGGCTACACCTTC. This gives the protein CASSRTGVGYTF.

V gene TRBV2 combines with J gene TRBJ2-5; TRBD1 matches at 9 bases. The V segment lost 6 bases and the J segment 5 bases; nucleotides outside the gene matches: 4. Germline lookup yields CDR1 SNHLY and CDR2 FYNNEI. This CDR3 contains 13 residues. The CDR3 coding sequence is TGTGCCAGCAGCACAGGGGGCTTCGAGACCCAGTACTTC. It codes for CASSTGGFETQYF.

The chain is built from TRBV11-3 and TRBJ2-5; perhaps TRBD1 as D (5 bases). Germline CDR1 SGHNT, CDR2 YENEEA. The V gene lost 1 base and the J gene lost 7 bases, with 16 bases spanning the gap. The CDR3 length is 15 residues. CDR3 region: CASSLGVGALGTQYF. CDR3 coding DNA: TGTGCCAGCAGCTTAGGGGTAGGGGCCTTAGGGACCCAGTACTTC.

The CDR3 DNA sequence: TGTGCCAGCAGCTACGGACAGGGTGACCTTCTAGGGAATCAGCCCCAGCATTTT. Translated: CASSYGQGDLLGNQPQHF. V gene TRBV7-8 combines with J gene TRBJ1-5; 8 nucleotides line up with TRBD1. V lost 4 bases, J lost 4 bases, and 15 bases stayed unmatched. CDR3 length: 18 amino acids. Germline V lookup: CDR1 SGHVS, CDR2 FQNEAQ.